The source of this T cell receptor beta chain is a study of T cells after yellow fever vaccination. Whole-study findings and limits: Re-detected after boosting: most primary clones, more than 95% of CD4 and roughly 88% of CD8. Shared CD4/CD8 clonotypes were a small share, likely from convergent recombination.

The V end lost 5 bases, the J end lost 0 bases, and 19 bases lay between the germline ends. Germline CDR1 is SEHNR and CDR2 is FQNEAQ (reference sequence). The CDR3 is made up of 17 amino acids. This clonotype appeared a few times. Its antigen remains unknown. TCRdb processed the 5' RACE reads anew with MiXCR; each CDR3 protein has one entry. The table lists approximately 330,000 distinct CDR3 sequences, approximately 12% of them singletons. The V gene is TRBV7-9, the J gene TRBJ1-1, with no clear D. This clonotype was sampled from a young man who received the YFV17D yellow fever vaccine. The source was CD4+ T cells sorted from PBMCs, collected 15 days after the yellow fever booster vaccination. The CDR3 here is CASSNRVGSGLNTEAFF. For the CDR3, the DNA is TGTGCCAGCAGCAATCGGGTGGGGTCCGGGCTGAACACTGAAGCTTTCTTT.